This T cell receptor beta chain is drawn from a study of blood T cell repertoires in COVID-19. This table comes from immunoSEQ multiplex PCR, and its TCRdb copy is limited to in-frame clones, with some not included. The table lists about 310,000 clones, around 91% of them singletons. Everyone who took part was about 18 to 89 years old, and they came from fewer than 25 US areas. The CDR3 has 14 residues. V lost 5 bases, J lost 5 bases, and 6 bases stayed unmatched. CDR1 and CDR2 (germline): SNHLY, FYNNEI. The rearrangement joins TRBV2 to TRBJ2-5; 9 nucleotides align to TRBD1. This receptor was obtained from a woman aged 40 to 50 who had recovered from COVID-19. Sequencing input: PBMCs or T cells enriched from blood (not recorded which). The DNA for the CDR3 is TGTGCCAGCAGTTTGGACAGGGGTCGGGAGACCCAGTACTTC. Its translation: CASSLDRGRETQYF.